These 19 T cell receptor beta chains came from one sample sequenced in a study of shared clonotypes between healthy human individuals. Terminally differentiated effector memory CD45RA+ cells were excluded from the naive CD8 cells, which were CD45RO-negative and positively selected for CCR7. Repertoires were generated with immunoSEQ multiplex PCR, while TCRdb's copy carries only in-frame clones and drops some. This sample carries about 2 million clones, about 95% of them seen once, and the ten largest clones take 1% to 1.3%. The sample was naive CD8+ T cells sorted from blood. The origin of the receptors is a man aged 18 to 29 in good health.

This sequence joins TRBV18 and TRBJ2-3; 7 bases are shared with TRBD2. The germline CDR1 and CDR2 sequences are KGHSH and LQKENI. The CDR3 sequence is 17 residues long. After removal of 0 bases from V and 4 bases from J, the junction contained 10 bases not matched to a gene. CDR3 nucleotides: TGTGCCAGCTCACCACCCGCGGGCGGGAGAGACCCAGATACGCAGTATTTT. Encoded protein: CASSPPAGGRDPDTQYF.

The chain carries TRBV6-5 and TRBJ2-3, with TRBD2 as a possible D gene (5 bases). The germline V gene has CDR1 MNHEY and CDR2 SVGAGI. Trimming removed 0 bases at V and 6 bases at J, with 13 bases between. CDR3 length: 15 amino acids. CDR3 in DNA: TGTGCCAGCAGTTACTCCCACGGGAACGCGGATACGCAGTATTTT. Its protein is CASSYSHGNADTQYF.

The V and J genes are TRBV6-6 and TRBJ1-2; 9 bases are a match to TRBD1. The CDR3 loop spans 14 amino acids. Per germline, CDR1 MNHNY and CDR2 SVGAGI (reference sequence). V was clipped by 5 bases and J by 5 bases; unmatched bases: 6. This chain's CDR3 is CASSGQGLMYGYTF. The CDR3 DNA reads TGTGCCAGCAGTGGACAGGGGTTGATGTATGGCTACACCTTC.

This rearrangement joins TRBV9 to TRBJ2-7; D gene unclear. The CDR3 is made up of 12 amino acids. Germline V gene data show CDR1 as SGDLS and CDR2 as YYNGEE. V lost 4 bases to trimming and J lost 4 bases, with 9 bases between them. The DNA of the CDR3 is TGTGCCAGCAGCCCCAGCGAATACGAGCAGTACTTC. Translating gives CASSPSEYEQYF. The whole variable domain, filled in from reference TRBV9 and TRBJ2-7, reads DSGVTQTPKHLITATGQRVTLRCSPRSGDLSVYWYQQSLDQGLQFLIQYYNGEERAKGNILERFSAQQFPDLHSELNLSSLELGDSALYFCASSPSEYEQYFGPGTRLTVT.

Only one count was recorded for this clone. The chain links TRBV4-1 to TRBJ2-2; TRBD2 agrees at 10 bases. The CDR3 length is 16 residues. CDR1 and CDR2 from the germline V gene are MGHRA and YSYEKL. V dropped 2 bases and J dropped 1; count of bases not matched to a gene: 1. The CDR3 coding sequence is TGCGCCAGCAGCCAAATAGCGGGGGGGAACACCGGGGAGCTGTTTTTT. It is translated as CASSQIAGGNTGELFF.

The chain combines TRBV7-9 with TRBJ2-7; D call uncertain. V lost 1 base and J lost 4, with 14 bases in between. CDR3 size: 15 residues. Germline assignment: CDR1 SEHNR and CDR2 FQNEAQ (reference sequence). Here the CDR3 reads CASSLESRLEYEQYF. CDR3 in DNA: TGTGCCAGCAGCTTAGAATCACGGCTAGAGTACGAGCAGTACTTC.

CDR3 loop: CASSFQGETEAFF. The CDR3 DNA reads TGTGCCAGCAGTTTTCAGGGAGAGACTGAAGCTTTCTTT. This chain joins TRBV27 and TRBJ1-1; a possible D gene is TRBD1 (5 bases). This CDR3 is built from 13 residues. Germline V gene sequence: CDR1 MNHEY, CDR2 SMNVEV (reference sequence). Trimming shortened V by 3 bases and J by 5 bases, and 10 bases separated the two germline ends.

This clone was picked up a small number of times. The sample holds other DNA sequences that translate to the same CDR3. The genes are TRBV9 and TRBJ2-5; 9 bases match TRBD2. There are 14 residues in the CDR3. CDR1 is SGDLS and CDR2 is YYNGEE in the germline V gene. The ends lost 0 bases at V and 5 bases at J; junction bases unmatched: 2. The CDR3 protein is CASSVGGGAETQYF. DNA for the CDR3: TGTGCCAGCAGCGTAGGCGGGGGGGCCGAGACCCAGTACTTC.

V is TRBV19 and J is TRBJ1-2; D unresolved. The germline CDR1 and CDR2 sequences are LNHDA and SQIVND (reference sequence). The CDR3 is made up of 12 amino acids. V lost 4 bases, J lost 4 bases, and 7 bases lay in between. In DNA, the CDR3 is TGTGCCAGTAGTACGAGACCCTATGGCTACACCTTC. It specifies CASSTRPYGYTF.

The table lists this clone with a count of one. The CDR3 loop is CASSEGGSTDTQYF. CDR3 DNA sequence: TGTGCCAGCAGCGAAGGGGGAAGCACAGATACGCAGTATTTT. The chain couples TRBV6-5 to TRBJ2-3, with TRBD1 as a possible D gene (6 bases). CDR3 size: 14 residues. Trimming left V 6 bases short and J 0 bases short, with 10 bases between. Per the germline V gene, CDR1 is MNHEY and CDR2 is SVGAGI.

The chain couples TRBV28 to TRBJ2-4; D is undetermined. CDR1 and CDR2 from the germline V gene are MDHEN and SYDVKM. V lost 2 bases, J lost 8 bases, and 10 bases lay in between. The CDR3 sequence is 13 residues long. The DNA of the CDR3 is TGTGCCAGCAGTTTAGGCCAGGTGGACATTCAGTACTTC. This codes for CASSLGQVDIQYF. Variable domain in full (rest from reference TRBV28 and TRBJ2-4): DVKVTQSSRYLVKRTGEKVFLECVQDMDHENMFWYRQDPGLGLRLIYFSYDVKMKEKGDIPEGYSVSREKKERFSLILESASTNQTSMYLCASSLGQVDIQYFGAGTRLSVL.

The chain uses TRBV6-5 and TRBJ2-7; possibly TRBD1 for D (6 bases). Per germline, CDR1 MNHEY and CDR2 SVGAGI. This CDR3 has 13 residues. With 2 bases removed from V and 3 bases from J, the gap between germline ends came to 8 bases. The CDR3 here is CASSYTGNYEQYF. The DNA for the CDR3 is TGTGCCAGCAGTTACACAGGGAACTACGAGCAGTACTTC.

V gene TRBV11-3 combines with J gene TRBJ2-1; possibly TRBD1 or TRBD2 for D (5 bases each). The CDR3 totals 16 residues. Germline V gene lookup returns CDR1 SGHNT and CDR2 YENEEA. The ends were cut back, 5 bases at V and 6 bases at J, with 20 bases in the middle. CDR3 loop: CASSGRGAEEGNEQFF. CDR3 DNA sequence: TGTGCCAGCAGCGGTAGGGGAGCGGAAGAGGGCAATGAGCAGTTCTTC.

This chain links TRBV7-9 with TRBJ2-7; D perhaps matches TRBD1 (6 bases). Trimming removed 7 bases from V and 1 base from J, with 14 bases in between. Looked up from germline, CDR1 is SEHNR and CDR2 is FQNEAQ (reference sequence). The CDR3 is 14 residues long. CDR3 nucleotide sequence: TGTGCCAGCACCCGGACAGTTTCATCCTACGAGCAGTACTTC. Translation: CASTRTVSSYEQYF. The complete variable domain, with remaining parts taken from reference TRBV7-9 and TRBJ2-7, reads DTGVSQNPRHKITKRGQNVTFRCDPISEHNRLYWYRQTLGQGPEFLTYFQNEAQLEKSRLLSDRFSAERPKGSFSTLEIQRTEQGDSAMYLCASTRTVSSYEQYFGPGTRLTVT.

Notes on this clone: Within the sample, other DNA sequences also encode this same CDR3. Written as DNA, the CDR3 is TGTGCCAGCAGCTTAAGCCCTGGACGCGCCTACGAGCAGTACTTC. Translating gives CASSLSPGRAYEQYF. The chain couples TRBV7-9 to TRBJ2-7, with D hard to call. The V end lost 2 bases, the J end lost 2 bases, and 13 bases lay between the germline ends. The CDR3 contains 15 residues. The germline gives CDR1 SEHNR, CDR2 FQNEAQ (reference sequence).

CDR3 loop: CASSPWTEENTEAFF. The CDR3, as DNA: TGCGCCAGCAGCCCATGGACAGAGGAGAACACTGAAGCTTTCTTT. The chain carries TRBV4-1 and TRBJ1-1; weak D call: TRBD1 (6 bases). The V end was cut by 4 bases, the J end by 1 base, with 13 bases between. The CDR3 runs to 15 residues. CDR1 MGHRA and CDR2 YSYEKL come from the germline V gene.

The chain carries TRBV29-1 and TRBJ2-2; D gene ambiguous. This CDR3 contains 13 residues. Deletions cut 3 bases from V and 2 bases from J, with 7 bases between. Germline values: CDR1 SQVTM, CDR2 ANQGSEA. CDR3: CSVESINTGELFF. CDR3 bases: TGCAGCGTTGAGTCCATTAACACCGGGGAGCTGTTTTTT.

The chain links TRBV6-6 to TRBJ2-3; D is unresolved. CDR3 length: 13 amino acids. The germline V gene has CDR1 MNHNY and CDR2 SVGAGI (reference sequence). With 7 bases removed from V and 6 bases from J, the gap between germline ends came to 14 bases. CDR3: CASTPALRDTQYF. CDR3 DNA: TGTGCCAGCACCCCTGCCCTAAGGGATACGCAGTATTTT.

CDR3 sequence (DNA): TGTGCCAGCAGTTCCCGGGACAGGGGGGAAGAGACCCAGTACTTC. The encoded protein is CASSSRDRGEETQYF. The J gene is TRBJ2-5, the V gene TRBV27, with 11 bases that match TRBD1. The germline V gene encodes CDR1 MNHEY and CDR2 SMNVEV (reference sequence). V lost 4 bases to trimming and J lost 3 bases; unmatched junction nucleotides: 4. The CDR3 has 15 residues.